This paragraph covers one T cell receptor beta chain sequence. No antigen is known for it. The analysis combined second doses at about 4 or about 12 weeks. TCRdb keeps only in-frame clones here, not all; method: immunoSEQ multiplex PCR. The data show approximately 140,000 clones, with 80% to 95% seen just once and roughly 4% held by the top ten. The data were obtained in a study of T cell responses to AZD1222 COVID-19 vaccine. Study-wide findings and caveats: White British ancestry dominated among donors, who included more females, and clonal diversity was possibly underestimated. Spike regions recognized by vaccine-associated CD4 TCRs spanned the protein, led by 160-218 and 743-854. Once two AZD1222 doses were given, Spike-specific TCR breadth and depth went up.

The CDR3 loop spans 16 amino acids. Trimming took 2 bases from V and 0 from J, leaving 11 bases between them. Germline loops: CDR1 MNHEY, CDR2 SMNVEV (reference sequence). This receptor was identified in an adult who received the AZD1222 COVID-19 vaccine. The chain recombines TRBV27 with TRBJ1-3; D might be TRBD1 (5 bases). Source: peripheral blood, taken 28 days after the second AZD1222 dose. CDR3: CASSLNGAASGNTIYF. The CDR3 DNA reads TGTGCCAGCAGTTTAAACGGGGCAGCCTCTGGAAACACCATATATTTT.